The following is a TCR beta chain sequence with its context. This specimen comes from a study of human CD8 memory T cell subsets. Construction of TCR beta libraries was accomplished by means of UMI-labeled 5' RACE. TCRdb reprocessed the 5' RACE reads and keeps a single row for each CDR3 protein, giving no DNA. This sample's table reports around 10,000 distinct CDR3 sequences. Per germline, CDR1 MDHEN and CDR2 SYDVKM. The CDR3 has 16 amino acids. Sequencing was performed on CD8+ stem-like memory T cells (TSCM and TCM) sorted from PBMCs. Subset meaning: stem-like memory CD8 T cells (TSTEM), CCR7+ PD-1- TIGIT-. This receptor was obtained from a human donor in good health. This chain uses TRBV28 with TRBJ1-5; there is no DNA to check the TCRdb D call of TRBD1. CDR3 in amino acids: CASTTGTGPYNQPQHF.